This T cell receptor beta chain was identified in a study of technical replicates of blood from a few donors. Trimming pared 7 bases from V and 0 bases from J, leaving 6 bases between. Per the germline V gene, CDR1 is MDHEN and CDR2 is SYDVKM. The CDR3 is 13 residues long. Only one count was recorded for this clone. The data were produced by immunoSEQ multiplex PCR, yet TCRdb's version contains in-frame clones alone and is incomplete. The table lists approximately 89,000 clones, approximately 96% of them singletons. Material for sequencing was T cells isolated from PBMCs. This TCR was recovered from a human donor in good health. The chain joins TRBV28 to TRBJ1-4; no definite D call. The DNA of the CDR3 is TGTGCCAGCATTAGTCCAACTAATGAAAAACTGTTTTTT. Its translation: CASISPTNEKLFF.